This is a list of T cell receptor beta chains from one sample in a study of human versus mouse CDR3 diversity and MHC coevolution. Profiling relied on immunoSEQ multiplex PCR, and the TCRdb table lists in-frame clones only, not all of them. The sample consists of 75,000 to 90,000 clones, around 93% of them appearing once. Sequencing was performed on naive CD4+ T cells from blood. These receptors originate from a person aged 25 to 75 in good health. Both conserved end residues are part of each CDR3. A D gene is named only where the DNA matches it firmly. The size entry is marked missing in some rows and otherwise reads once, few, many or a size class.

d_call	clone_size	cdr3_length	v_call	j_call	cdr3_nt	cdr3_aa
.	.	14	TRBV30	TRBJ2-3	TGTGCCTGGAGGAAACAGTCTAGCACAGATACGCAGTATTTT	CAWRKQSSTDTQYF
TRBD1	.	15	TRBV19	TRBJ1-6	TGTGCCAGTAGTCCCCAAGGGACAGGGAATTCACCCCTCCACTTT	CASSPQGTGNSPLHF
TRBD1	.	16	TRBV15	TRBJ2-6	TGTGCCACCAGCAGGGACAGGGTTGCGGGGGCCAACGTCCTGACTTTC	CATSRDRVAGANVLTF
.	.	15	TRBV6-6	TRBJ2-7	TGTGCCAGCAGCCTGGACAGTGCCACCTCCTACGAGCAGTACTTC	CASSLDSATSYEQYF
TRBD1	.	13	TRBV7-2	TRBJ1-2	TGTGCCAGCAGCCCACGACAGGGAGATGGCTACACCTTC	CASSPRQGDGYTF
.	once	16	TRBV19	TRBJ2-7	TGTGCCAGTAGTATGTCCAGGGACAGGGCGGGGGGCGAGCAGTACTTC	CASSMSRDRAGGEQYF
TRBD1	.	15	TRBV6-5	TRBJ1-4	TGTGCCAGCAGACCGCTGACAGGGAGTGGTGAAAAACTGTTTTTT	CASRPLTGSGEKLFF
TRBD1	.	14	TRBV10-2	TRBJ2-7	TGCGCCAGCAGTGTAGGGGGCTCCGGGTACGAGCAGTACTTC	CASSVGGSGYEQYF
.	.	17	TRBV11-2	TRBJ1-4	TGTGCCAGCAGCCCCGTTACAGGGCGGTTAGGGAAGGAAAAACTGTTTTTT	CASSPVTGRLGKEKLFF
TRBD2	.	20	TRBV5-1	TRBJ2-2	TGCGCCAGATGTAAGATCTCGGGACTAGCGGGGGCCATAAACACCGGGGAGCTGTTTTTT	CARCKISGLAGAINTGELFF
.	.	14	TRBV5-1	TRBJ2-7	TGCGCCAGCAGCTTGGATGGCTCCAGAGGGGAGCAGTACTTC	CASSLDGSRGEQYF
.	.	15	TRBV11-1	TRBJ1-4	TGTGCCAGCAGTTGGCGGACCGGGAAGGATGAAAAACTGTTTTTT	CASSWRTGKDEKLFF
TRBD1	.	15	TRBV5-4	TRBJ2-3	TGTGCCAGCAGCAAAGGACAGGGTGGCGGGGATACGCAGTATTTT	CASSKGQGGGDTQYF
.	.	15	TRBV6-5	TRBJ1-1	TGTGCCAGCACAAAGACCCAGGGGTTGGGCACTGAAGCTTTCTTT	CASTKTQGLGTEAFF
.	once	14	TRBV19	TRBJ1-2	TGTGCCAGTGGACTCCCCGGGACTACGCAGGGCTACACCTTC	CASGLPGTTQGYTF
.	.	13	TRBV19	TRBJ1-2	TGTGCCAGTAGTAACGACAGGATGGAGGGCTACACCTTC	CASSNDRMEGYTF
TRBD1	.	15	TRBV19	TRBJ1-1	TGTGCCAGTAGTGCCTCCGGGACAGGGGGCACTGAAGCTTTCTTT	CASSASGTGGTEAFF
.	.	16	TRBV28	TRBJ1-5	TGTGCCAGCACGGTCGGGGGTATTAATAGCAATCAGCCCCAGCATTTT	CASTVGGINSNQPQHF
.	.	16	TRBV27	TRBJ2-3	TGTGCCAGCAGTTTCTATCGTCCAGGGAGGACAGATACGCAGTATTTT	CASSFYRPGRTDTQYF
TRBD1	.	14	TRBV18	TRBJ2-5	TGTGCCAGCTCACCAACCAGGGGGAAGGAGACCCAGTACTTC	CASSPTRGKETQYF
.	once	14	TRBV5-1	TRBJ1-1	TGCGCCAGCACCTACGGGGGGACTGACGCTGAAGCTTTCTTT	CASTYGGTDAEAFF
.	.	15	TRBV7-2	TRBJ2-1	TGTGCCAGCAGATTCCCGGGAAGCTCCTACAATGAGCAGTTCTTC	CASRFPGSSYNEQFF
.	.	15	TRBV6-5	TRBJ1-3	TGTGCCAGCAGTTACTTCGGTCTCCCTGGAAACACCATATATTTT	CASSYFGLPGNTIYF
TRBD1	.	13	TRBV27	TRBJ1-5	TGTGCCAGCGGAACGACAGGGTTTCAGCCCCAGCATTTT	CASGTTGFQPQHF
.	.	12	TRBV7-8	TRBJ1-1	TGTGCCAGCAGCTCCGGGAGAACTGAAGCTTTCTTT	CASSSGRTEAFF
TRBD2	once	14	TRBV11-3	TRBJ2-1	TGTGCCAGCAGCTTAGACCAAACTAGCGGGGGGCAGTTCTTC	CASSLDQTSGGQFF
.	.	13	TRBV27	TRBJ1-4	TGTGCCAGCAGGGAGCGGTTAAATGAAAAACTGTTTTTT	CASRERLNEKLFF
TRBD1	.	16	TRBV18	TRBJ2-7	TGTGCCAGCTCACCCTCGACAGGGAGAGGGGACTACGAGCAGTACTTC	CASSPSTGRGDYEQYF
.	once	12	TRBV5-1	TRBJ1-1	TGCGCCAGCAGGGAGCGGCTCACTGAAGCTTTCTTT	CASRERLTEAFF
TRBD1	.	17	TRBV5-1	TRBJ1-4	TGCGCCAGCAGCCGGACAGGGGGCGCGGTAACTAATGAAAAACTGTTTTTT	CASSRTGGAVTNEKLFF
TRBD1	.	12	TRBV19	TRBJ1-2	TGTGCCAGTTCACAGGGGGCGGGTGGCTACACCTTC	CASSQGAGGYTF
.	.	15	TRBV7-2	TRBJ1-5	TGTGCCAGCAGCTCCTGGGGACAAGGGGATCAGCCCCAGCATTTT	CASSSWGQGDQPQHF
.	.	12	TRBV19	TRBJ2-7	TGTGCCAGTGCGAACAGGGCTAACGAGCAGTACTTC	CASANRANEQYF
TRBD1	few	15	TRBV18	TRBJ1-5	TGTGCCAGCTCACCAACAGGGGGGAGCTATCAGCCCCAGCATTTT	CASSPTGGSYQPQHF
TRBD1	.	19	TRBV5-4	TRBJ1-3	TGTGCCAGCAGCTTGGCCAGGGGACAGGGAATATCCTCTGGAAACACCATATATTTT	CASSLARGQGISSGNTIYF
TRBD2	.	17	TRBV4-1	TRBJ2-2	TGCGCCAGCAGCCCTAACCTAGCGGGAGGGCACACCGGGGAGCTGTTTTTT	CASSPNLAGGHTGELFF
TRBD2	.	15	TRBV27	TRBJ2-7	TGTGCCAGCAGTTCGGGACTAGCGGGGCTCCGCGAGCAGTACTTC	CASSSGLAGLREQYF
TRBD1	.	16	TRBV18	TRBJ1-5	TGTGCCAGCTCACCACCGTCAGGGGGAATCAATCAGCCCCAGCATTTT	CASSPPSGGINQPQHF
.	.	15	TRBV7-9	TRBJ1-4	TGTGCCAGCAGGGGTCCGACAGCCGCAAATGAAAAACTGTTTTTT	CASRGPTAANEKLFF
TRBD1	.	14	TRBV28	TRBJ1-4	TGTGCCAGCACCCTGACAGGGGCAGGGGAAAAACTGTTTTTT	CASTLTGAGEKLFF
TRBD1	.	17	TRBV2	TRBJ2-6	TGTGCCAGCAGCCCATCTAACAGGGGGACTGGGGCCAACGTCCTGACTTTC	CASSPSNRGTGANVLTF
TRBD1	.	16	TRBV19	TRBJ2-7	TGTGCCAGTACCCATGGAGGGACAGGGGGCTCCTACGAGCAGTACTTC	CASTHGGTGGSYEQYF
TRBD2	.	18	TRBV7-3	TRBJ2-7	TGTGCCAGCAGGTTCCCCCAAACGACTAGCGGGGGGAAACGCGAGCAGTACTTC	CASRFPQTTSGGKREQYF
TRBD2	.	15	TRBV4-3	TRBJ2-1	TGCGCCAGCAGCCAAGATTTCGGCGGGGGGGCGGCGCAGTTCTTC	CASSQDFGGGAAQFF
TRBD2	.	15	TRBV27	TRBJ2-7	TGTGCCAGCAGTGCCCCTAGCGGGGGCACCTACGAGCAGTACTTC	CASSAPSGGTYEQYF